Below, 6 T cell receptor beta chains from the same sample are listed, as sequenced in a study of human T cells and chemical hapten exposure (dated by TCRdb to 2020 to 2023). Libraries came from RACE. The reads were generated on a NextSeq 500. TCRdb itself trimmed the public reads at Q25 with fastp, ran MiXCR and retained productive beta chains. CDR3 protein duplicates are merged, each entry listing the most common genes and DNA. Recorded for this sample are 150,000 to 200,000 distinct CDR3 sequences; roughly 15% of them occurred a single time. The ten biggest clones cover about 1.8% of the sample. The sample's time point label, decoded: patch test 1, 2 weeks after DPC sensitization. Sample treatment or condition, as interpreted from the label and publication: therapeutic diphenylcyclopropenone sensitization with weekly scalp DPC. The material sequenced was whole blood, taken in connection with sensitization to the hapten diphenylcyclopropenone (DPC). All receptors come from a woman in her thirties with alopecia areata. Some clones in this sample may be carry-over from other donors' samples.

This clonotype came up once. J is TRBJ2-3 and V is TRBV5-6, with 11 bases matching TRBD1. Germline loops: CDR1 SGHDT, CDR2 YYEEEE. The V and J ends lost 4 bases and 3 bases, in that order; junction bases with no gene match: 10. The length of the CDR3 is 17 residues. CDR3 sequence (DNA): TGTGCCAGCAGCGAAAGGACAGGGGGCATTAGAACAGATACGCAGTATTTT. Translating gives CASSERTGGIRTDTQYF.

The DNA of the CDR3 is TGTGCCAGCTCTCAGGACAGTAGCAATCAGCCCCAGCATTTT. Protein: CASSQDSSNQPQHF. This chain connects TRBV18 to TRBJ1-5; possibly TRBD1 for D (6 bases). The CDR3 length is 14 residues. Germline-derived CDR1 and CDR2 are KGHSH and LQKENI. The germline V and J ends were trimmed by 6 bases and 0 bases, with 9 bases remaining between them.

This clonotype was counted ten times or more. The CDR3 loop is CATSRDSGRGYNEQFF. CDR3 bases: TGTGCCACCAGCAGGGATAGCGGGAGGGGCTACAATGAGCAGTTCTTC. This chain uses TRBV15 with TRBJ2-1; TRBD2 aligns across 11 bases. Germline assignment: CDR1 LNHNV and CDR2 YYDKDF (reference sequence). The trim removed 3 bases at V and 3 bases at J, leaving 4 bases unmatched. The CDR3 extends over 16 amino acids.

CDR3 nucleotides: TGTGCCAGCAGAAAGGGGCACACTGAAGCTTTCTTT. It specifies CASRKGHTEAFF. The chain recombines TRBV2 with TRBJ1-1; a possible D gene is TRBD1 (5 bases). Germline V gene sequence: CDR1 SNHLY, CDR2 FYNNEI. The V end was cut by 6 bases, the J end by 3 bases, with 8 bases between. The length of the CDR3 is 12 residues.

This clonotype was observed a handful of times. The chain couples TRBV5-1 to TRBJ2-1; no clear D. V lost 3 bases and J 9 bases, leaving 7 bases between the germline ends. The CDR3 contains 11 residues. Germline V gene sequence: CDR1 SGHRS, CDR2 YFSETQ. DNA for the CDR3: TGCGCCAGCAGCTCCGAGTTTGAGCAGTTCTTC. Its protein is CASSSEFEQFF.

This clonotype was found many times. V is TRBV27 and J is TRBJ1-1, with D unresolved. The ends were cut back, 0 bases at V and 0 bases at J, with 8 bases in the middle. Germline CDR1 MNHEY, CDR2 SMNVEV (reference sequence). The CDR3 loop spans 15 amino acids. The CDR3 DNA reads TGTGCCAGCAGTTTATCGCCTGGGATGAACACTGAAGCTTTCTTT. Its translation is CASSLSPGMNTEAFF.